This T cell receptor (beta chain) was obtained from a study of cytomegalovirus exposure and HLA in healthy donors. The PCR employed 60 Vbeta primers together with 13 Jbeta primers. TCRdb's copy holds only in-frame clones and misses some; the assay was immunoSEQ multiplex PCR. The repertoire holds approximately 30,000 clones, with more than 60% as singletons. From germline, CDR1 is MNHNS and CDR2 SASEGT. This CDR3 has 13 residues. Trimming removed 0 bases at V and 8 bases at J, with 11 bases between. The sequenced sample consisted of PBMCs. V is TRBV6-1 and J is TRBJ2-7; D is uncertain. The source of this sequence is a man aged 45-60 years in good health and CMV-seropositive. Here the CDR3 DNA reads TGTGCCAGCAGTGAAGCGTCGACTTTTCAGCAGTACTTC. It yields the protein CASSEASTFQQYF.